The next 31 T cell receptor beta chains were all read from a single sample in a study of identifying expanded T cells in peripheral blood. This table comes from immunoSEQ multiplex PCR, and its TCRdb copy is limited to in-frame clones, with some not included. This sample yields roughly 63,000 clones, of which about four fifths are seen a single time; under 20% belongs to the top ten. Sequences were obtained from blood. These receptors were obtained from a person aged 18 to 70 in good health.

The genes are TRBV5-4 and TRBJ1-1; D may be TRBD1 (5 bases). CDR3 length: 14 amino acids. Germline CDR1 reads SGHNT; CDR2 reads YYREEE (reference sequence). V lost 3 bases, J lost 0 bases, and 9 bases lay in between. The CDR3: CASSSSQVNTEAFF. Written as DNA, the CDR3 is TGTGCCAGCAGCTCGTCACAGGTGAACACTGAAGCTTTCTTT.

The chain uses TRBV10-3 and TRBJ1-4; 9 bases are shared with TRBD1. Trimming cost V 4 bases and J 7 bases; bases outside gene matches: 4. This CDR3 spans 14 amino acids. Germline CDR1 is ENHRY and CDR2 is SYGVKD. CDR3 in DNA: TGTGCCATCAGTGCGACAGGGGGGCGTGAAAAACTGTTTTTT. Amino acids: CAISATGGREKLFF.

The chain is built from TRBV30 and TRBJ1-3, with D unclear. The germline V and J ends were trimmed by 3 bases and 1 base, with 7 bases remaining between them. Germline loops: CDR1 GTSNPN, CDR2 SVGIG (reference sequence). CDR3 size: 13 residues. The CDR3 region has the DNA TGTGCCTGGAGCTGGGGATCTGGAAACACCATATATTTT. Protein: CAWSWGSGNTIYF.

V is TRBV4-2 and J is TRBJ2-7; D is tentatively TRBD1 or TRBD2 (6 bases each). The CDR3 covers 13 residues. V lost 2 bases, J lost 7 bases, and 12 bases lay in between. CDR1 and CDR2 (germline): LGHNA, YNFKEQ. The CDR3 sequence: CASSQPGEEEQYF. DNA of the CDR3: TGTGCCAGCAGCCAACCAGGGGAGGAAGAGCAGTACTTC.

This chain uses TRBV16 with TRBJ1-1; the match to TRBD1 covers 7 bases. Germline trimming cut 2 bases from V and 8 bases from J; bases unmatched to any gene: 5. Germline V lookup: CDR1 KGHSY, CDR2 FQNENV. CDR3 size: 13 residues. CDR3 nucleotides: TGTGCCAGCAGCCAAGTTATGACAGGGGAAGCTTTCTTT. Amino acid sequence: CASSQVMTGEAFF.

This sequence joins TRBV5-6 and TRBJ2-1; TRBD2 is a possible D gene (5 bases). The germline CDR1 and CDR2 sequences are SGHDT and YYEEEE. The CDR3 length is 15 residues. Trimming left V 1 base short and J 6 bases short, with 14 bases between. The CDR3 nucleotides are TGTGCCAGCAGCTTGCCTGTCGGGATTTCCAATGAGCAGTTCTTC. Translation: CASSLPVGISNEQFF. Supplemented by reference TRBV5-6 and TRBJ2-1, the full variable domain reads DAGVTQSPTHLIKTRGQQVTLRCSPKSGHDTVSWYQQALGQGPQFIFQYYEEEERQRGNFPDRFSGHQFPNYSSELNVNALLLGDSALYLCASSLPVGISNEQFFGPGTRLTVL.

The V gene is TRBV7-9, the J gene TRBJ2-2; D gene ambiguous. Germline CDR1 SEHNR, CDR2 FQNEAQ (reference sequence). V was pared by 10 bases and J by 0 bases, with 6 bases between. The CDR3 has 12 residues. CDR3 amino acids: CATGPNTGELFF. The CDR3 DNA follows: TGTGCCACCGGCCCGAACACCGGGGAGCTGTTTTTT. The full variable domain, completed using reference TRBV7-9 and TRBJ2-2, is DTGVSQNPRHKITKRGQNVTFRCDPISEHNRLYWYRQTLGQGPEFLTYFQNEAQLEKSRLLSDRFSAERPKGSFSTLEIQRTEQGDSAMYLCATGPNTGELFFGEGSRLTVL.

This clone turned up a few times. The CDR3 here is CASIATTGNQPQHF. CDR3 coding DNA: TGTGCCAGCATTGCCACAACGGGGAATCAGCCCCAGCATTTT. The chain recombines TRBV28 with TRBJ1-5; no definite D call. V shed 7 bases and J shed 4 bases, with 14 bases lying between them. Looked up from germline, CDR1 is MDHEN and CDR2 is SYDVKM. The CDR3 extends over 14 amino acids.

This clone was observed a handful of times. The chain's CDR3 is CASSKGQGNSIQYF. The CDR3 DNA reads TGTGCCAGTAGTAAGGGACAGGGTAATAGCATTCAGTACTTC. The V gene is TRBV19, the J gene TRBJ2-4, with 9 nucleotides matching TRBD1. CDR3 length equals 14 residues. Germline values: CDR1 LNHDA, CDR2 SQIVND (reference sequence). V lost 4 bases, J lost 9 bases, and 7 bases stayed unmatched.

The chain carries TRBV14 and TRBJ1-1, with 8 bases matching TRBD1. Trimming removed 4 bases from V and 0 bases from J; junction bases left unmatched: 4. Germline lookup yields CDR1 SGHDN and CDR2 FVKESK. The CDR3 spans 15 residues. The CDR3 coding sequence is TGTGCCAGCAGCCCTCGGACAGGGCTGAACACTGAAGCTTTCTTT. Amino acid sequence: CASSPRTGLNTEAFF.

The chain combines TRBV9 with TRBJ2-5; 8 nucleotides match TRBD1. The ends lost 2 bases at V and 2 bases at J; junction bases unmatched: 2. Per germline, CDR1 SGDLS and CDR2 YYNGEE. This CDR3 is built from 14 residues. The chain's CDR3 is CASSVGQAQETQYF. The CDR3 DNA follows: TGTGCCAGCAGCGTGGGACAGGCTCAAGAGACCCAGTACTTC.

The CDR3 loop is CASSPPTQQDQYF. CDR3 DNA sequence: TGTGCCAGCTCACCACCTACCCAACAGGACCAGTACTTC. The chain employs TRBV18 and TRBJ2-5; TRBD1 might be the D (5 bases). The CDR3 has 13 amino acids. V was cut by 0 bases and J by 10 bases, with 12 bases left in between. The germline V gene encodes CDR1 KGHSH and CDR2 LQKENI.

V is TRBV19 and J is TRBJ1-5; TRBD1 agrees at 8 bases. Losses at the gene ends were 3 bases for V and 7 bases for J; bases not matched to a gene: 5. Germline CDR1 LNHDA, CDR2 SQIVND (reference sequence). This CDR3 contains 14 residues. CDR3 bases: TGTGCCAGTAGTATTCAGGGGGCTAAACAGCCCCAGCATTTT. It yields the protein CASSIQGAKQPQHF.

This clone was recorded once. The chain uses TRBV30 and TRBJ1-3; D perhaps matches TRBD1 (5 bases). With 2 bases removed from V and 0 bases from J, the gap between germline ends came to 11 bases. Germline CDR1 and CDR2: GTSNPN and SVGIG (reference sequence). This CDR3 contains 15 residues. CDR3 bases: TGTGCCTGGAGTTCGGCAGGGATCTCTGGAAACACCATATATTTT. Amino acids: CAWSSAGISGNTIYF.

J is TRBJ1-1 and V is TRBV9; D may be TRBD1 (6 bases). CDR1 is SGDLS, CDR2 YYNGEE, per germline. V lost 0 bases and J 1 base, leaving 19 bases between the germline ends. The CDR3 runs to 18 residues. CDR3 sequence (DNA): TGTGCCAGCAGCGTAGCGGCTGCGGTTGGGACACGGAACACTGAAGCTTTCTTT. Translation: CASSVAAAVGTRNTEAFF.

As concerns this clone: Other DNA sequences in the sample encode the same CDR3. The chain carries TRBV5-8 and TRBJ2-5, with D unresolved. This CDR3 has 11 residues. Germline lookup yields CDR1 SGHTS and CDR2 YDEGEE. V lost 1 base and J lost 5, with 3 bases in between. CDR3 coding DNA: TGTGCCAGCAGCTTGAGGGAGACCCAGTACTTC. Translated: CASSLRETQYF.

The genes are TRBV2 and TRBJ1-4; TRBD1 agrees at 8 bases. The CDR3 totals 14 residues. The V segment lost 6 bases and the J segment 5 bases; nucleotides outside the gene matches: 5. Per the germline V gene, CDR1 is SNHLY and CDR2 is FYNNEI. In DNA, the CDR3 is TGTGCCAGCAGCGAGGACAGGGAGAATGAAAAACTGTTTTTT. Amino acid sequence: CASSEDRENEKLFF.

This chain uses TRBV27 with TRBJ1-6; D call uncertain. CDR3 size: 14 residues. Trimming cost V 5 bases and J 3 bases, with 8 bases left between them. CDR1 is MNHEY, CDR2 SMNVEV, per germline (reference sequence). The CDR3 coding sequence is TGTGCCAGCAGTGGGCTGAACTATAATTCACCCCTCCACTTT. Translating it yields CASSGLNYNSPLHF.

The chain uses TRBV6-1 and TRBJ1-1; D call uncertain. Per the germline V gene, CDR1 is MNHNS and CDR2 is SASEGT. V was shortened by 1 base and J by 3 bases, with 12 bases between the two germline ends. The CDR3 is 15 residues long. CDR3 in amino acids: CASSEEGRWDTEAFF. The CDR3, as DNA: TGTGCCAGCAGTGAAGAAGGGAGGTGGGACACTGAAGCTTTCTTT.

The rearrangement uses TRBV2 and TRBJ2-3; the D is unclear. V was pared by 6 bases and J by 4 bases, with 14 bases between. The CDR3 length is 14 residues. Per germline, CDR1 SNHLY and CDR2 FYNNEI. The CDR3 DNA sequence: TGTGCCAGCAGAGCAGTACGGTTTGCAGATACGCAGTATTTT. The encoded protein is CASRAVRFADTQYF.

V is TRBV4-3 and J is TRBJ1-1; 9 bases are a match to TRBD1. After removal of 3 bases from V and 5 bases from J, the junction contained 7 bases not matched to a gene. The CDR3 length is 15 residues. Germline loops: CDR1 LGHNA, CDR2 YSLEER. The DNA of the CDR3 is TGCGCCAGCAGCCAGGCACAGGGGGCGGGAACTGAAGCTTTCTTT. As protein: CASSQAQGAGTEAFF.

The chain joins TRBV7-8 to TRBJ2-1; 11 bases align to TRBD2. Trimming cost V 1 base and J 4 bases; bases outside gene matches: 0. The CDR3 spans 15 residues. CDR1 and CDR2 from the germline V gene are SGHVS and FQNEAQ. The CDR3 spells CASSLGLAGYNEQFF. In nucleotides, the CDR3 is TGTGCCAGCAGCTTAGGACTAGCGGGATACAATGAGCAGTTCTTC. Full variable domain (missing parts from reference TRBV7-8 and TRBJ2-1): GAGVSQSPRYKVAKRGQDVALRCDPISGHVSLFWYQQALGQGPEFLTYFQNEAQLDKSGLPSDRFFAERPEGSVSTLKIQRTQQEDSAVYLCASSLGLAGYNEQFFGPGTRLTVL.

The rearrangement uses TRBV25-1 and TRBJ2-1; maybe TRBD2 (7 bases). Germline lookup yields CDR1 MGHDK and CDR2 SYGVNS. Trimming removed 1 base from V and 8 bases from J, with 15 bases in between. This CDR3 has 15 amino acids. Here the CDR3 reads CASSELGGVKDEQFF. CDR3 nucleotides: TGTGCCAGCAGTGAATTAGGGGGGGTAAAGGATGAGCAGTTCTTC.

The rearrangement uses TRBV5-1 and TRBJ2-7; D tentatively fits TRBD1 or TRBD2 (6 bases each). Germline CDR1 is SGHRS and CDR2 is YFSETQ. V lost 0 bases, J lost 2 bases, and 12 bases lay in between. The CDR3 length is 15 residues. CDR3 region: CASSLASGGPYEQYF. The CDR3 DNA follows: TGCGCCAGCAGCTTGGCTAGTGGGGGGCCCTACGAGCAGTACTTC.

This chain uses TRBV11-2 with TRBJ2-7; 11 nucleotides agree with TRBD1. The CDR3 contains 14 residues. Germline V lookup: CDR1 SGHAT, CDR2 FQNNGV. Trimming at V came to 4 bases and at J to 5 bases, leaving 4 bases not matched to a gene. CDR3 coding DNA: TGTGCCAGCAGCTCATGGACAGGGGGCCACGAGCAGTACTTC. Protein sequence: CASSSWTGGHEQYF.

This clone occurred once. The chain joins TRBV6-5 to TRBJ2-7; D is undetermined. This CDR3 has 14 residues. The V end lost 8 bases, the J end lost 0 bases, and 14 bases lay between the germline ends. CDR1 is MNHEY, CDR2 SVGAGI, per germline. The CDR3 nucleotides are TGTGCCAGCCGGGTTGGCTGGAGCTCCTACGAGCAGTACGTC. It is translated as CASRVGWSSYEQYV.

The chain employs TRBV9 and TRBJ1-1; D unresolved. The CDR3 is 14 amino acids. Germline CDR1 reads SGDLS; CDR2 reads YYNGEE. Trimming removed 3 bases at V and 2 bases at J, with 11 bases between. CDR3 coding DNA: TGTGCCAGCAGCGGAAGGAGGGATAACACTGAAGCTTTCTTT. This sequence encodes CASSGRRDNTEAFF.

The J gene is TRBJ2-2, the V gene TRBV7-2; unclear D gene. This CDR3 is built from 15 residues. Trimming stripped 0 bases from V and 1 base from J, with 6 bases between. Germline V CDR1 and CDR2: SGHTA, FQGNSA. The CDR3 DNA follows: TGTGCCAGCAGCTTAGCCCCCAGGAACACCGGGGAGCTGTTTTTT. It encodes CASSLAPRNTGELFF.

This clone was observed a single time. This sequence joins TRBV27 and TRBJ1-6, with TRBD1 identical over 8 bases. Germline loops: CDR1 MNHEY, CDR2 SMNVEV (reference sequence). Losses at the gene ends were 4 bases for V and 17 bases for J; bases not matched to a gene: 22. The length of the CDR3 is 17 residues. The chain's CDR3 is CASSSRVSGQGIGSVHF. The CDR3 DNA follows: TGTGCCAGCAGTTCTCGAGTTTCAGGACAGGGTATTGGGTCAGTCCACTTT.

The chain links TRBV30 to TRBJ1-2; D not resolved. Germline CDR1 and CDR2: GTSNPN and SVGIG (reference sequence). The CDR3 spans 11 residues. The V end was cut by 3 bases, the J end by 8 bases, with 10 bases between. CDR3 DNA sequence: TGTGCCTGGAGGAATGTGGGAGGCTACACCTTC. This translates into CAWRNVGGYTF.

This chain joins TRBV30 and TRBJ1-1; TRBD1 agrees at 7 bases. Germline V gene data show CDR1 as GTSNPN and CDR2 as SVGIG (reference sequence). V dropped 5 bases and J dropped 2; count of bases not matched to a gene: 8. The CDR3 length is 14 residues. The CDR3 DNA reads TGTGCCTGGGGCCCTAACAGGGGTAACACTGAAGCTTTCTTT. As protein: CAWGPNRGNTEAFF.